One T cell receptor (beta chain) is described in this entry. With random hexamers, roughly 0.5 to 1 ug RNA was reverse transcribed. TCRdb re-called the immunoSEQ multiplex PCR reads through MiXCR, storing one row per CDR3 protein. This sample has 180,000 or so distinct CDR3 sequences; more than 90% occur once, and the top ten carry 0.093%. This record belongs to a study of CD8 T cells in Susac syndrome. The length of the CDR3 is 13 residues. Germline CDR1 and CDR2: GTSNPN and SVGIG (reference sequence). J gave up 8 bases and V 5 bases, and 6 bases lay outside the gene matches. Negative isolation yielded CD4+ and CD8+ T cells, and FACS enriched TEMRA cells.

This TCR was sampled from a human donor with multiple sclerosis. Sequencing was done on a sample of CD4+ T cells from PBMCs. The chain links TRBV30 to TRBJ1-6; 7 bases are a match to TRBD1. The CDR3 DNA follows: TGTGCCTGGGCCAGGGGGATGCATTCACCCCTCCACTTT. Its translation: CAWARGMHSPLHF.